A single sample is the source of the 20 T cell receptor beta chains below, sequenced in a study of shared clonotypes between healthy human individuals. This table comes from immunoSEQ multiplex PCR, and its TCRdb copy is limited to in-frame clones, with some not included. The sample yields hundreds of thousands of clones, about 85% seen once. Sequencing was done on a sample of PBMCs. The receptor set was obtained from a middle-aged woman in good health. Some clones in this sample may be carry-over from other donors' samples.

The rearrangement uses TRBV29-1 and TRBJ2-3, with D uncertain. Germline V gives CDR1 SQVTM, CDR2 ANQGSEA. The CDR3 spans 13 residues. V was trimmed by 4 bases and J by 0 bases, leaving 8 bases between them. For the CDR3, the DNA is TGCAGCGTTGCCCGTTCTAGCACAGATACGCAGTATTTT. This encodes CSVARSSTDTQYF.

Regarding this clone: Additional DNA sequences in this sample encode the identical CDR3. The genes are TRBV5-1 and TRBJ2-1; D call uncertain. The CDR3 runs to 11 residues. Germline lookup yields CDR1 SGHRS and CDR2 YFSETQ. The germline V and J ends were trimmed by 2 bases and 13 bases, with 10 bases remaining between them. Written as DNA, the CDR3 is TGCGCCAGCAGCTTTTCTACTGAACAGTTCTTC. Amino acids: CASSFSTEQFF.

This clone was counted only a few times. V is TRBV19 and J is TRBJ2-4; tentative D call: TRBD2 (5 bases). The V and J ends lost 2 bases and 13 bases respectively, with 15 bases between them. The CDR3 consists of 13 residues. Germline CDR1 reads LNHDA; CDR2 reads SQIVND (reference sequence). CDR3 sequence reads: CASSIRVATRQYF. In DNA form, the CDR3 reads TGTGCCAGTAGTATAAGGGTAGCTACTAGACAGTACTTC.

This chain uses TRBV7-2 with TRBJ1-2; 9 bases align to TRBD1. This CDR3 contains 15 residues. V shed 5 bases and J 6 bases; nucleotides not matched to a gene: 10. CDR1 and CDR2 from the germline V gene are SGHTA and FQGNSA. The chain's CDR3 is CASSTRTGEGHGYTF. CDR3 sequence (DNA): TGTGCCAGCAGCACCCGGACAGGGGAGGGCCATGGCTACACCTTC. The full variable domain, with the rest looked up from reference TRBV7-2 and TRBJ1-2, is GAGVSQSPSNKVTEKGKDVELRCDPISGHTALYWYRQSLGQGLEFLIYFQGNSAPDKSGLPSDRFSAERTGGSVSTLTIQRTQQEDSAVYLCASSTRTGEGHGYTFGSGTRLTVV.

The table lists this clone with many counts. The chain carries TRBV6-1 and TRBJ2-7; tentative D call: TRBD1 (6 bases). In germline, CDR1 is MNHNS, CDR2 SASEGT. With 0 bases removed from V and 3 bases from J, the gap between germline ends came to 12 bases. The CDR3 sequence is 15 residues long. Here the CDR3 DNA reads TGTGCCAGCAGTGAAGCCCTAGGGGGTAGCTACGAGCAGTACTTC. Its translation: CASSEALGGSYEQYF.

This chain uses TRBV5-4 with TRBJ2-7; 11 nucleotides align to TRBD2. Trimming cost V 2 bases and J 3 bases; bases outside gene matches: 7. The CDR3 length is 16 residues. CDR1 is SGHNT and CDR2 is YYREEE in the germline V gene (reference sequence). The CDR3 is CASSFLAGGEDYEQYF. For the CDR3, the DNA is TGTGCCAGCAGCTTCCTAGCGGGAGGTGAGGACTACGAGCAGTACTTC.

This chain connects TRBV7-8 to TRBJ1-2; 7 positions agree with TRBD1. The CDR3 length is 13 residues. Looked up from germline, CDR1 is SGHVS and CDR2 is FQNEAQ. Trimming cost V 6 bases and J 5 bases; bases outside gene matches: 6. The CDR3 coding sequence is TGTGCCAGCAGTCCAGACAGGGCATATGGCTACACCTTC. Translated, it gives CASSPDRAYGYTF. The entire variable domain, with the rest obtained from reference TRBV7-8 and TRBJ1-2, is as follows: GAGVSQSPRYKVAKRGQDVALRCDPISGHVSLFWYQQALGQGPEFLTYFQNEAQLDKSGLPSDRFFAERPEGSVSTLKIQRTQQEDSAVYLCASSPDRAYGYTFGSGTRLTVV.

The V and J genes are TRBV15 and TRBJ2-5; TRBD1 aligns across 9 bases. TRBJ2-7 explains the end of the DNA better; the J call may be wrong. Germline CDR1 reads LNHNV; CDR2 reads YYDKDF (reference sequence). The CDR3 spans 15 residues. The CDR3 bases are TGTGCCACCAGCAGAGAGCGGACAGGGGCCTACGAGCAGTACTTC. This translates into CATSRERTGAYEQYF.

This clone was seen a few times. This rearrangement joins TRBV5-6 to TRBJ2-1; 7 nucleotides align to TRBD1. V lost 4 bases, J lost 6 bases, and 4 bases stayed unmatched. CDR1 and CDR2 (germline): SGHDT, YYEEEE. The CDR3 length is 13 residues. CDR3 bases: TGTGCCAGCAGCACGGGACAGCTCAATGAGCAGTTCTTC. Its translation is CASSTGQLNEQFF.

The chain has TRBV7-8 and TRBJ2-1; D tentatively fits TRBD1 or TRBD2 (7 bases each). The germline CDR1 and CDR2 sequences are SGHVS and FQNEAQ. The length of the CDR3 is 15 residues. V lost 5 bases, J lost 7 bases, and 18 bases lay in between. Here the CDR3 DNA reads TGTGCCAGCAGCCAAAGGGTGCAGGGGGGGAATGAGCAGTTCTTC. This encodes CASSQRVQGGNEQFF. Variable domain in full (rest from reference TRBV7-8 and TRBJ2-1): GAGVSQSPRYKVAKRGQDVALRCDPISGHVSLFWYQQALGQGPEFLTYFQNEAQLDKSGLPSDRFFAERPEGSVSTLKIQRTQQEDSAVYLCASSQRVQGGNEQFFGPGTRLTVL.

This rearrangement joins TRBV18 to TRBJ2-4; D gene uncertain. The CDR3 is 15 residues long. Trimming shortened V by 0 bases and J by 0 bases, and 6 bases separated the two germline ends. Germline CDR1 and CDR2: KGHSH and LQKENI. The CDR3 coding sequence is TGTGCCAGCTCACCACCGGGCTCAGCCAAAAACATTCAGTACTTC. Translated: CASSPPGSAKNIQYF.

The CDR3 is CASSARQGTQPQHF. The CDR3 bases are TGTGCCAGCAGCGCCCGACAGGGAACGCAGCCCCAGCATTTT. The chain has TRBV7-2 and TRBJ1-5, with 7 bases matching TRBD1. CDR3 size: 14 residues. J was trimmed by 7 bases and V by 5 bases; bases with no gene match: 8. Germline V gene data show CDR1 as SGHTA and CDR2 as FQGNSA.

CDR3 sequence: CASSVAATYEQYF. In DNA form, the CDR3 reads TGCGCCAGCAGTGTGGCAGCTACCTACGAGCAGTACTTC. The chain uses TRBV10-2 and TRBJ2-7, with D unresolved. The ends were cut back, 4 bases at V and 2 bases at J, with 9 bases in the middle. Germline V gives CDR1 WSHSY, CDR2 SAAADI. This CDR3 has 13 residues.

The gene calls are TRBV2 and TRBJ2-7, with TRBD2 matching 7 bases. V shed 0 bases, J shed 0 bases, and the junction held 2 bases outside the gene matches. Germline-derived CDR1 and CDR2 are SNHLY and FYNNEI. The CDR3 is 15 residues long. The CDR3 spells CASSEALAASYEQYF. The CDR3 DNA follows: TGTGCCAGCAGTGAAGCCCTAGCGGCCTCCTACGAGCAGTACTTC.

V usage is TRBV19 and J usage is TRBJ2-3, with 8 bases fitting TRBD1. Trimming at V came to 10 bases and at J to 3 bases, leaving 3 bases not matched to a gene. Germline assignment: CDR1 LNHDA and CDR2 SQIVND (reference sequence). This CDR3 has 12 residues. The CDR3 sequence: CATGTGTDTQYF. CDR3 DNA: TGTGCCACCGGGACAGGAACAGATACGCAGTATTTT.

The chain uses TRBV19 and TRBJ1-5; a possible D gene is TRBD1 (5 bases). The CDR3 extends over 13 amino acids. V lost 5 bases to trimming and J lost 7 bases, with 12 bases between them. Germline lookup yields CDR1 LNHDA and CDR2 SQIVND (reference sequence). Written as DNA, the CDR3 is TGTGCCAGTAGTGCAGGGTGGCGGCAGCCCCAGCATTTT. Protein sequence: CASSAGWRQPQHF.

The V and J genes are TRBV4-3 and TRBJ2-7; D may be TRBD1 or TRBD2 (6 bases each). CDR1 and CDR2 from the germline V gene are LGHNA and YSLEER. The V end was cut by 1 base, the J end by 7 bases, with 14 bases between. The CDR3 has 14 amino acids. The CDR3 DNA follows: TGCGCCAGCAGCCAAGCGAGACAGGCGGGGGAGCAGTACTTC. It specifies CASSQARQAGEQYF.

This chain uses TRBV30 with TRBJ1-4; 7 nucleotides match TRBD1. From germline, CDR1 is GTSNPN and CDR2 SVGIG (reference sequence). V lost 2 bases, J lost 7 bases, and 10 bases stayed unmatched. The CDR3 length is 15 residues. The CDR3 protein is CAWSTTGSWGEKLFF. CDR3 nucleotide sequence: TGTGCCTGGAGTACGACAGGGTCGTGGGGTGAAAAACTGTTTTTT.

Comments on this clone: The sample holds other DNA sequences that translate to the same CDR3. The CDR3 protein is CASSVGTGTGELFF. The CDR3, as DNA: TGTGCCAGCAGCGTAGGGACCGGCACCGGGGAGCTGTTTTTT. The chain carries TRBV9 and TRBJ2-2; D not resolved. The CDR3 runs to 14 residues. Trimming left V 0 bases short and J 4 bases short, with 7 bases between. The germline V gene encodes CDR1 SGDLS and CDR2 YYNGEE.

This clone was picked up one time. V is TRBV28 and J is TRBJ1-2; D possibly corresponds to TRBD1 (5 bases). Germline values: CDR1 MDHEN, CDR2 SYDVKM. The CDR3 totals 16 residues. V lost 7 bases to trimming and J lost 2 bases, with 20 bases between them. CDR3 DNA: TGTGCCAGCACCCGCCGTAGGGGCGAAAAGAACTATGGCTACACCTTC. Translating it yields CASTRRRGEKNYGYTF.